This record concerns one T cell receptor beta chain sequence. The antigen remains unidentified. CDR3 length: 15 amino acids. The germline CDR1 and CDR2 sequences are LGHDT and YNNKEL (reference sequence). V was trimmed by 4 bases and J by 0 bases, leaving 11 bases between them. These data are taken from a study of T cells after yellow fever vaccination. Study background: Low-cell-number fractions were prepared with SMART-Seq v4 Ultra Low Input. Study-wide results and caveats: Subsequent booster samples again held most clones from primary vaccination (around 96% CD4, 85% to 90% CD8). The CD4 compartment and the CD8 compartment contained a small share of clonotypes in common.

Making TCR cDNA involved 5'RACE template switching, which added UMIs and a universal primer site. TCRdb reprocessed the 5' RACE reads via MiXCR and lists one record per CDR3 protein. Among some 320,000 distinct CDR3 sequences listed, 8.7% were seen once. The TCR originated in a man between 18 and 29 years old who received the YFV17D yellow fever vaccine. The rearrangement joins TRBV3-1 to TRBJ2-3; D gene ambiguous. The starting material was CD4+ T cells sorted from PBMCs, obtained 5 days after the yellow fever booster vaccination. The CDR3 region has the DNA TGTGCCAGCAGCCGGGTTGTTGCTAGCACAGATACGCAGTATTTT. It yields the protein CASSRVVASTDTQYF.